This TCR beta chain originates from a study of T cell changes during pregnancy in multiple sclerosis. This table comes from immunoSEQ multiplex PCR, and its TCRdb copy is limited to in-frame clones, with some not included. The sample contains approximately 29,000 clones, roughly nine tenths of which appear only once. This CDR3 has 12 amino acids. The TCR was taken from a female donor with multiple sclerosis, enrolled in a pregnancy study. Material: CD4+ T cells from peripheral blood mononuclear cells, obtained in the second trimester of pregnancy. The chain combines TRBV21-1 with TRBJ1-2; the table calls TRBD1, which could not be checked here. TRBV21-1 is classified as a pseudogene. CDR3 region: CASSGTNYGYTF. CDR3 DNA: TGTGCCAGCAGCGGGACAAACTATGGCTACACCTTC.